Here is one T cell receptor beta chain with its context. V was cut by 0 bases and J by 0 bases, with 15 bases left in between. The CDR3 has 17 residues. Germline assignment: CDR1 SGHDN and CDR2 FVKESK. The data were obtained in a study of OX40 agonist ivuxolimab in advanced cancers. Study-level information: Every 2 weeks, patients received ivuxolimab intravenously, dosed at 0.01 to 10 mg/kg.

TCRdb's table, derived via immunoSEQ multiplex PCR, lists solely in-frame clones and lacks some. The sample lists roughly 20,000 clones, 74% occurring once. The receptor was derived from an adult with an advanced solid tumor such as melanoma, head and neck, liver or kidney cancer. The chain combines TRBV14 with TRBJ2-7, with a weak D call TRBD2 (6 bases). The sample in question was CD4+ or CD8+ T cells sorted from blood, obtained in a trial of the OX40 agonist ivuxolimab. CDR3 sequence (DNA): TGTGCCAGCAGCCAAGATCGGTCGGGACTTAACTCCTACGAGCAGTACTTC. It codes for CASSQDRSGLNSYEQYF.